A selection of T cell receptor beta chains follows, all from one sample in a study of naive and memory T cell subsets. TCRdb reprocessed the UMI-ligation and nested PCR reads via MiXCR and lists one record per CDR3 protein. The sample carries 32,000 or so distinct CDR3 sequences, approximately 12% recorded once. The sequenced sample was effector memory CD4+ T cells from blood. Receptor source: a human donor in good health. CDR3s include the opening cysteine and the closing phenylalanine or tryptophan. D genes are given only for firm matches. Clone size is not always given. Where it is, it says once, few, many or a class for expanded clones.

DNA: TGTGCCAGCAGCTTAGCCGCCCGGGGTGGGTATCAGCCCCAGCATTTT; CDR3: CASSLAARGGYQPQHF; J: TRBJ1-5; D: .; V: TRBV7-2; size: .
DNA: TGTGCCAGCAGCATAGGGACTCTTACCTACAATGAGCAGTTCTTC; CDR3: CASSIGTLTYNEQFF; J: TRBJ2-1; D: .; V: TRBV12-3/TRBV12-4; size: .
DNA: TGCAGCGTTGCCCCTCGGGGACTAGCGGGAGGGCCGAGGGCCTACAATGAGCAGTTCTTC; CDR3: CSVAPRGLAGGPRAYNEQFF; J: TRBJ2-1; D: TRBD2; V: TRBV29-1; size: few
DNA: TGCGCCAGCAGCTTCGCAGCGGAACGCACAGATACGCAGTATTTT; CDR3: CASSFAAERTDTQYF; J: TRBJ2-3; D: .; V: TRBV5-1; size: .
DNA: TGCGCCAGCAGCTCCGGTGGCGGGGCGGGAGCCGGGGAGCTGTTTTTT; CDR3: CASSSGGGAGAGELFF; J: TRBJ2-2; D: TRBD2; V: TRBV5-1; size: .
DNA: TGTGCCAGCAGCCTCTCGGGGGGGACTAGCGGGATTCAAGAGACCCAGTACTTC; CDR3: CASSLSGGTSGIQETQYF; J: TRBJ2-5; D: TRBD2; V: TRBV7-9; size: few
DNA: TGTGCCAGCAGTCAGGGGGCGCAGAGTCAGCCCCAGCATTTT; CDR3: CASSQGAQSQPQHF; J: TRBJ1-5; D: TRBD1; V: TRBV6-6; size: .
DNA: TGTGCCAGCACCCGGCGGAGGGCTCAAGAGACCCAGTACTTC; CDR3: CASTRRRAQETQYF; J: TRBJ2-5; D: .; V: TRBV6-1; size: many
DNA: TGTGCCAGCAGCCCAAGACGAGCGGGAGTCGAGCAGTACTTC; CDR3: CASSPRRAGVEQYF; J: TRBJ2-7; D: TRBD2; V: TRBV7-9; size: .
DNA: TGTGCCACAAACGTTGCAGTATATAATGGCTACACCTTC; CDR3: CATNVAVYNGYTF; J: TRBJ1-2; D: .; V: TRBV28; size: many